These T cell receptor beta chains were read from a single sample in a study of T cell repertoires in cytomegalovirus infection. Using its own MiXCR run on the reads, TCRdb lists one record per CDR3 protein. Here the sample spans almost 550,000 distinct CDR3 sequences, about 17% being singletons. The source material was CD8+ T cells from PBMCs. The receptors come from a human donor in good health (CMV status not recorded). Some clones in this sample may be carry-over from other donors' samples. Both conserved end residues are part of each CDR3. The order of the fields is CDR3 length, J gene, clone size, D gene, V gene, CDR3 protein, CDR3 DNA. D genes are given only for firm matches. Not all rows give a size; the values are once, few, many and, for expanded clones, a class.

len: 19
j_gene: TRBJ2-7
abundance: few
d_gene: TRBD2
v_gene: TRBV4-1
CDR3aa: CASSQDGGLAGGITYEQYF
CDR3nt: TGCGCCAGCAGCCAAGACGGCGGGTTAGCGGGAGGCATCACCTACGAGCAGTACTTC

len: 15
j_gene: TRBJ2-7
abundance: .
d_gene: TRBD2
v_gene: TRBV7-6
CDR3aa: CASSRGRGGSGEQYF
CDR3nt: TGTGCCAGCAGCCGGGGCCGGGGGGGGTCAGGCGAGCAGTACTTC

len: 14
j_gene: TRBJ2-2
abundance: few
d_gene: TRBD2
v_gene: TRBV27
CDR3aa: CASSSGGGTGELFF
CDR3nt: TGTGCCAGCAGTTCGGGAGGGGGCACCGGGGAGCTGTTTTTT

len: 16
j_gene: TRBJ1-1
abundance: few
d_gene: .
v_gene: TRBV5-1
CDR3aa: CASSLAVFGGGTEAFF
CDR3nt: TGCGCCAGCAGCTTGGCGGTCTTCGGGGGAGGTACTGAAGCTTTCTTT

len: 15
j_gene: TRBJ2-1
abundance: many
d_gene: .
v_gene: TRBV27
CDR3aa: CASRITRSSYNEQFF
CDR3nt: TGTGCCAGCAGGATTACTAGGAGCTCCTACAATGAGCAGTTCTTC

len: 13
j_gene: TRBJ2-1
abundance: many
d_gene: TRBD2
v_gene: TRBV28
CDR3aa: CASSPGLVDEQFF
CDR3nt: TGTGCCAGCAGTCCCGGACTAGTCGATGAGCAGTTCTTC

len: 14
j_gene: TRBJ1-3
abundance: .
d_gene: .
v_gene: TRBV2
CDR3aa: CASSPAPTGNTIYF
CDR3nt: TGTGCCAGCAGCCCGGCACCGACTGGAAACACCATATATTTT

len: 18
j_gene: TRBJ2-5
abundance: many
d_gene: TRBD2
v_gene: TRBV19
CDR3aa: CASSIRRGSGGLQETQYF
CDR3nt: TGTGCCAGTAGTATAAGGAGGGGTAGCGGGGGGCTACAAGAGACCCAGTACTTC

len: 15
j_gene: TRBJ1-3
abundance: many
d_gene: .
v_gene: TRBV28
CDR3aa: CASSPRIEGGNTIYF
CDR3nt: TGTGCCAGCAGTCCCCGAATCGAGGGGGGGAACACCATATATTTT

len: 13
j_gene: TRBJ2-7
abundance: many
d_gene: TRBD1
v_gene: TRBV5-4
CDR3aa: CASSLTGTLEQYF
CDR3nt: TGTGCCAGCAGCCTGACAGGGACGTTGGAGCAGTACTTC

len: 15
j_gene: TRBJ1-1
abundance: many
d_gene: .
v_gene: TRBV6-1
CDR3aa: CASSERGGSNTEAFF
CDR3nt: TGTGCCAGCAGTGAACGTGGGGGCTCAAACACTGAAGCTTTCTTT

len: 21
j_gene: TRBJ2-1
abundance: .
d_gene: TRBD2
v_gene: TRBV4-2
CDR3aa: CASSQDRRGSGGRSSYNEQFF
CDR3nt: TGTGCCAGCAGCCAAGATCGGAGGGGTAGCGGGGGCCGGAGCTCCTACAATGAGCAGTTCTTC

len: 20
j_gene: TRBJ2-5
abundance: .
d_gene: TRBD2
v_gene: TRBV28
CDR3aa: CASSLLGGVGGVGYQETQYF
CDR3nt: TGTGCCAGCAGTCTCCTTGGGGGGGTCGGGGGTGTGGGTTACCAAGAGACCCAGTACTTC

len: 14
j_gene: TRBJ2-3
abundance: many
d_gene: TRBD1
v_gene: TRBV6-6
CDR3aa: CASSDRGRGDTQYF
CDR3nt: TGTGCCAGCAGTGACAGGGGTCGGGGAGATACGCAGTATTTT

len: 13
j_gene: TRBJ1-5
abundance: many
d_gene: .
v_gene: TRBV27
CDR3aa: CASSLSITTPQHF
CDR3nt: TGTGCCAGCAGTTTAAGCATCACCACGCCCCAGCATTTT

len: 17
j_gene: TRBJ1-1
abundance: .
d_gene: .
v_gene: TRBV7-9
CDR3aa: CASSLMLTDFAITEAFF
CDR3nt: TGTGCCAGCAGCTTAATGCTAACGGACTTCGCGATCACTGAAGCTTTCTTT

len: 14
j_gene: TRBJ1-1
abundance: .
d_gene: .
v_gene: TRBV20-1
CDR3aa: CSASPALTGTEAFF
CDR3nt: TGCAGTGCTAGTCCCGCTCTTACGGGGACTGAAGCTTTCTTT

len: 13
j_gene: TRBJ2-2
abundance: few
d_gene: .
v_gene: TRBV11-2
CDR3aa: CASSLWGVGELFF
CDR3nt: TGTGCCAGCAGCCTTTGGGGGGTCGGGGAGCTGTTTTTT

len: 13
j_gene: TRBJ2-1
abundance: .
d_gene: .
v_gene: TRBV29-1
CDR3aa: CSVGGRILDEQFF
CDR3nt: TGCAGCGTTGGAGGGCGGATTCTGGATGAGCAGTTCTTC

len: 13
j_gene: TRBJ2-3
abundance: .
d_gene: TRBD2
v_gene: TRBV20-1
CDR3aa: CSLTSGSSDTQYF
CDR3nt: TGCAGTCTAACTAGCGGGTCCTCAGATACGCAGTATTTT

len: 13
j_gene: TRBJ2-2
abundance: .
d_gene: .
v_gene: TRBV5-1
CDR3aa: CASDFIGTGELFF
CDR3nt: TGCGCCAGCGACTTTATCGGCACCGGGGAGCTGTTTTTT

len: 12
j_gene: TRBJ2-3
abundance: .
d_gene: .
v_gene: TRBV25-1
CDR3aa: CASSEYRDTQYF
CDR3nt: TGTGCCAGCAGTGAGTATAGGGATACGCAGTATTTT

len: 14
j_gene: TRBJ2-2
abundance: .
d_gene: .
v_gene: TRBV27
CDR3aa: CASSLSRLAGELFF
CDR3nt: TGTGCCAGCAGTTTATCGCGTTTGGCCGGGGAGCTGTTTTTT

len: 15
j_gene: TRBJ1-1
abundance: few
d_gene: TRBD1
v_gene: TRBV4-1
CDR3aa: CASSQEETGGPEAFF
CDR3nt: TGCGCCAGCAGCCAAGAAGAGACAGGGGGTCCCGAAGCTTTCTTT

len: 19
j_gene: TRBJ1-4
abundance: many
d_gene: TRBD1
v_gene: TRBV25-1
CDR3aa: CASSDNRGLPGTADEKLFF
CDR3nt: TGTGCCAGCAGTGATAATCGAGGGCTTCCCGGGACAGCCGATGAAAAACTGTTTTTT

len: 16
j_gene: TRBJ2-3
abundance: many
d_gene: .
v_gene: TRBV6-6
CDR3aa: CASSSWPDSTGDTQYF
CDR3nt: TGTGCCAGCAGTTCGTGGCCCGACTCCACGGGGGATACGCAGTATTTT

len: 17
j_gene: TRBJ1-1
abundance: many
d_gene: .
v_gene: TRBV11-2
CDR3aa: CASSFWRRPLGHTEAFF
CDR3nt: TGTGCCAGCAGCTTTTGGAGACGGCCACTCGGGCACACTGAAGCTTTCTTT

len: 15
j_gene: TRBJ2-7
abundance: many
d_gene: .
v_gene: TRBV11-2
CDR3aa: CASLARDGVIYEQYF
CDR3nt: TGTGCCAGTCTAGCCAGGGATGGCGTGATCTACGAGCAGTACTTC

len: 14
j_gene: TRBJ1-1
abundance: .
d_gene: .
v_gene: TRBV4-1
CDR3aa: CASSQTKGGTEAFF
CDR3nt: TGCGCCAGCAGCCAAACTAAGGGGGGCACTGAAGCTTTCTTT

len: 15
j_gene: TRBJ2-5
abundance: .
d_gene: TRBD1
v_gene: TRBV14
CDR3aa: CASSQRTGGVETQYF
CDR3nt: TGTGCCAGCAGCCAAAGGACAGGGGGCGTTGAGACCCAGTACTTC

len: 15
j_gene: TRBJ2-7
abundance: .
d_gene: .
v_gene: TRBV4-1
CDR3aa: CASSQRIGELSEQYF
CDR3nt: TGCGCCAGCAGCCAAAGAATAGGGGAGCTCTCCGAGCAGTACTTC

len: 13
j_gene: TRBJ1-1
abundance: few
d_gene: TRBD1
v_gene: TRBV27
CDR3aa: CASSFTGGVEAFF
CDR3nt: TGTGCCAGCAGTTTTACAGGGGGCGTAGAAGCTTTCTTT

len: 15
j_gene: TRBJ2-1
abundance: few
d_gene: .
v_gene: TRBV5-6
CDR3aa: CASSRTNDYPGREFF
CDR3nt: TGTGCCAGCAGCCGGACAAACGACTACCCAGGCCGTGAGTTCTTC

len: 16
j_gene: TRBJ2-3
abundance: few
d_gene: .
v_gene: TRBV30
CDR3aa: CAWIPDPGLITDTQYF
CDR3nt: TGTGCCTGGATCCCTGATCCGGGACTTATCACAGATACGCAGTATTTT

len: 15
j_gene: TRBJ1-1
abundance: few
d_gene: TRBD1
v_gene: TRBV7-9
CDR3aa: CASSTGGALNTEAFF
CDR3nt: TGTGCCAGCAGTACAGGGGGGGCCTTGAACACTGAAGCTTTCTTT

len: 15
j_gene: TRBJ1-3
abundance: many
d_gene: .
v_gene: TRBV4-1
CDR3aa: CASSPRQSSGNTIYF
CDR3nt: TGCGCCAGCAGCCCCAGACAGAGCTCTGGAAACACCATATATTTT

len: 15
j_gene: TRBJ2-2
abundance: many
d_gene: .
v_gene: TRBV10-2
CDR3aa: CASSEPGANTGELFF
CDR3nt: TGCGCCAGCAGTGAGCCAGGGGCGAACACCGGGGAGCTGTTTTTT

len: 18
j_gene: TRBJ2-1
abundance: .
d_gene: TRBD2
v_gene: TRBV19
CDR3aa: CASRGTSGTISSYNEQFF
CDR3nt: TGTGCCAGTAGAGGGACTAGCGGCACTATTAGCTCCTACAATGAGCAGTTCTTC

len: 17
j_gene: TRBJ1-5
abundance: .
d_gene: .
v_gene: TRBV19
CDR3aa: CASHPGGGDEGYQPQHF
CDR3nt: TGTGCCAGCCACCCCGGTGGGGGGGATGAAGGGTATCAGCCCCAGCATTTT

len: 14
j_gene: TRBJ1-3
abundance: few
d_gene: .
v_gene: TRBV15
CDR3aa: CATSRGLKGNTIYF
CDR3nt: TGTGCCACCAGCAGAGGATTGAAAGGAAACACCATATATTTT

len: 14
j_gene: TRBJ2-7
abundance: .
d_gene: .
v_gene: TRBV27
CDR3aa: CASSLRVDSREQYF
CDR3nt: TGTGCCAGCAGTTTACGGGTCGACAGCCGGGAGCAGTACTTC

len: 10
j_gene: TRBJ2-7
abundance: .
d_gene: .
v_gene: TRBV28
CDR3aa: CASSKYEQYF
CDR3nt: TGTGCCAGCAGCAAATACGAGCAGTACTTC

len: 16
j_gene: TRBJ2-1
abundance: few
d_gene: TRBD2
v_gene: TRBV7-3
CDR3aa: CASSLMAGGVKNEQFF
CDR3nt: TGTGCCAGCAGCTTAATGGCGGGAGGAGTAAAAAATGAGCAGTTCTTC

len: 16
j_gene: TRBJ1-4
abundance: .
d_gene: .
v_gene: TRBV20-1
CDR3aa: CSARDNDRATNEKLFF
CDR3nt: TGCAGTGCTAGAGATAACGACAGAGCAACTAATGAAAAACTGTTTTTT

len: 15
j_gene: TRBJ1-5
abundance: many
d_gene: .
v_gene: TRBV12-3/TRBV12-4
CDR3aa: CASSFGRVNNQPQHF
CDR3nt: TGTGCCAGCAGTTTCGGCAGGGTCAACAATCAGCCCCAGCATTTT

len: 14
j_gene: TRBJ2-1
abundance: few
d_gene: .
v_gene: TRBV29-1
CDR3aa: CSVPDEGEYDEQFF
CDR3nt: TGCAGCGTCCCGGACGAAGGGGAGTATGATGAGCAGTTCTTC

len: 14
j_gene: TRBJ2-7
abundance: many
d_gene: .
v_gene: TRBV2
CDR3aa: CASISGTRLDEQYF
CDR3nt: TGTGCCAGCATCTCAGGGACCCGGTTGGACGAGCAGTACTTC

len: 15
j_gene: TRBJ2-5
abundance: .
d_gene: .
v_gene: TRBV5-6
CDR3aa: CASSLGTSGIETQYF
CDR3nt: TGTGCCAGCAGCTTGGGGACGAGTGGGATAGAGACCCAGTACTTC

len: 15
j_gene: TRBJ1-6
abundance: many
d_gene: .
v_gene: TRBV7-9
CDR3aa: CASSLVGPGSSPLHF
CDR3nt: TGTGCCAGCAGCTTAGTTGGCCCGGGGAGTTCACCCCTCCACTTT

len: 14
j_gene: TRBJ2-3
abundance: many
d_gene: TRBD1
v_gene: TRBV11-1
CDR3aa: CASSLTGGRNTQYF
CDR3nt: TGTGCCAGCAGCCTTACAGGGGGCAGGAATACGCAGTATTTT

len: 15
j_gene: TRBJ2-7
abundance: .
d_gene: .
v_gene: TRBV15
CDR3aa: CATSRGGGARFEQYF
CDR3nt: TGTGCCACCAGCAGAGGTGGGGGGGCGCGGTTCGAGCAGTACTTC

len: 17
j_gene: TRBJ2-5
abundance: many
d_gene: TRBD2
v_gene: TRBV7-9
CDR3aa: CASSPGTSGLSGETQYF
CDR3nt: TGTGCCAGCAGCCCGGGGACTAGCGGACTTAGCGGGGAGACCCAGTACTTC

len: 16
j_gene: TRBJ2-7
abundance: few
d_gene: .
v_gene: TRBV19
CDR3aa: CASSIERTTFLYEQYF
CDR3nt: TGTGCCAGTAGTATAGAGAGGACTACCTTTCTTTACGAGCAGTACTTC

len: 15
j_gene: TRBJ2-1
abundance: many
d_gene: .
v_gene: TRBV7-9
CDR3aa: CASSLVGVGYNEQFF
CDR3nt: TGTGCCAGCAGCTTAGTAGGGGTCGGCTACAATGAGCAGTTCTTC

len: 14
j_gene: TRBJ2-7
abundance: many
d_gene: .
v_gene: TRBV29-1
CDR3aa: CSVEGGGRSYEQYF
CDR3nt: TGCAGCGTTGAAGGGGGGGGCCGATCCTACGAGCAGTACTTC

len: 18
j_gene: TRBJ1-2
abundance: many
d_gene: TRBD1
v_gene: TRBV5-1
CDR3aa: CASSSTGTGPLFAYGYTF
CDR3nt: TGCGCCAGCAGCTCAACCGGGACAGGACCCCTATTTGCCTATGGCTACACCTTC

len: 15
j_gene: TRBJ1-1
abundance: many
d_gene: .
v_gene: TRBV19
CDR3aa: CASSIRGGQNTEAFF
CDR3nt: TGTGCCAGTAGTATTCGTGGCGGACAAAACACTGAAGCTTTCTTT